Below, 7 T cell receptor beta chains from the same sample are listed, as sequenced in a study of spatial heterogeneity in lung cancer. TCRdb reprocessed the 5' RACE reads via MiXCR and lists one record per CDR3 protein. The sample lists more than 95,000 distinct CDR3 sequences; 9% to 15% were seen once. Time point defined: blood at routine non-recurrence follow-up after resection. Without sorting, whole RNA was sequenced from tumor, nontumor lung or frozen PBMC. Sequencing was performed on PBMCs, taken at follow-up. The receptors were sampled from a male donor with early-stage non-small cell lung cancer.

This clonotype was seen only a few times. V and J are TRBV19 and TRBJ1-2; D uncertain. V was clipped by 3 bases and J by 8 bases, with 10 bases between them. The CDR3 is made up of 12 amino acids. From germline, CDR1 is LNHDA and CDR2 SQIVND (reference sequence). CDR3 in amino acids: CASSIRGSGYTF. The DNA for the CDR3 is TGTGCCAGTAGTATCCGAGGAAGCGGCTACACCTTC. Combining the CDR3 with reference TRBV19 and TRBJ1-2 gives the whole variable domain DGGITQSPKYLFRKEGQNVTLSCEQNLNHDAMYWYRQDPGQGLRLIYYSQIVNDFQKGDIAEGYSVSREKKESFPLTVTSAQKNPTAFYLCASSIRGSGYTFGSGTRLTVV.

This clonotype was seen many times. This chain links TRBV7-2 with TRBJ2-5, with TRBD2 matching over 12 bases. V lost 5 bases, J lost 4 bases, and 2 bases stayed unmatched. This CDR3 is 14 amino acids long. Germline loops: CDR1 SGHTA, CDR2 FQGNSA. Here the CDR3 DNA reads TGTGCCAGCAGCACGGGACTAGCGGGAGAGACCCAGTACTTC. This codes for CASSTGLAGETQYF. The complete variable domain, with remaining parts taken from reference TRBV7-2 and TRBJ2-5, reads GAGVSQSPSNKVTEKGKDVELRCDPISGHTALYWYRQSLGQGLEFLIYFQGNSAPDKSGLPSDRFSAERTGGSVSTLTIQRTQQEDSAVYLCASSTGLAGETQYFGPGTRLLVL.

This clonotype was seen ten or more times. The J gene is TRBJ2-3, the V gene TRBV27, with no clear D. This CDR3 is 14 amino acids long. Germline V gives CDR1 MNHEY, CDR2 SMNVEV (reference sequence). The ends were cut back, 0 bases at V and 7 bases at J, with 11 bases in the middle. DNA for the CDR3: TGTGCCAGCAGTTTATCGTGGGGATTTCATACGCAGTATTTT. As protein: CASSLSWGFHTQYF.

The V gene is TRBV20-1, the J gene TRBJ2-7; TRBD2 matches 7 bases. Germline CDR1 DFQATT, CDR2 SNEGSKA (reference sequence). CDR3 length equals 12 residues. Trimming at V came to 5 bases and at J to 4 bases, leaving 5 bases not matched to a gene. This CDR3 is CSAGAGVYEQYF. As DNA, the CDR3 is TGCAGTGCTGGCGCGGGGGTTTACGAGCAGTACTTC.

Ten or more counts support this clonotype. CDR3 loop: CASSVASALGTDTQYF. The CDR3 DNA reads as TGTGCCAGCAGCGTAGCCTCGGCTCTTGGCACAGATACGCAGTATTTT. This chain joins TRBV9 and TRBJ2-3; no clear D. CDR3 length: 16 amino acids. Trimming stripped 0 bases from V and 1 base from J, with 12 bases between. CDR1 is SGDLS and CDR2 is YYNGEE in the germline V gene.

The chain has TRBV15 and TRBJ2-3; no firm D call. Germline V lookup: CDR1 LNHNV, CDR2 YYDKDF (reference sequence). The CDR3 has 15 amino acids. V was trimmed by 1 base and J by 3 bases, leaving 11 bases between them. In DNA, the CDR3 is TGTGCCACCAGCAGAGGCAGGTCAGGAACAGATACGCAGTATTTT. Amino acids: CATSRGRSGTDTQYF.

There are many counts of this clonotype. J is TRBJ2-5 and V is TRBV9; 9 bases agree with TRBD2. CDR3 length: 16 amino acids. CDR1 SGDLS and CDR2 YYNGEE come from the germline V gene. V lost 4 bases, J lost 5 bases, and 12 bases stayed unmatched. The CDR3 protein is CASSRESLAGMETQYF. In nucleotides, the CDR3 is TGTGCCAGCAGCCGTGAAAGCCTAGCGGGGATGGAGACCCAGTACTTC.